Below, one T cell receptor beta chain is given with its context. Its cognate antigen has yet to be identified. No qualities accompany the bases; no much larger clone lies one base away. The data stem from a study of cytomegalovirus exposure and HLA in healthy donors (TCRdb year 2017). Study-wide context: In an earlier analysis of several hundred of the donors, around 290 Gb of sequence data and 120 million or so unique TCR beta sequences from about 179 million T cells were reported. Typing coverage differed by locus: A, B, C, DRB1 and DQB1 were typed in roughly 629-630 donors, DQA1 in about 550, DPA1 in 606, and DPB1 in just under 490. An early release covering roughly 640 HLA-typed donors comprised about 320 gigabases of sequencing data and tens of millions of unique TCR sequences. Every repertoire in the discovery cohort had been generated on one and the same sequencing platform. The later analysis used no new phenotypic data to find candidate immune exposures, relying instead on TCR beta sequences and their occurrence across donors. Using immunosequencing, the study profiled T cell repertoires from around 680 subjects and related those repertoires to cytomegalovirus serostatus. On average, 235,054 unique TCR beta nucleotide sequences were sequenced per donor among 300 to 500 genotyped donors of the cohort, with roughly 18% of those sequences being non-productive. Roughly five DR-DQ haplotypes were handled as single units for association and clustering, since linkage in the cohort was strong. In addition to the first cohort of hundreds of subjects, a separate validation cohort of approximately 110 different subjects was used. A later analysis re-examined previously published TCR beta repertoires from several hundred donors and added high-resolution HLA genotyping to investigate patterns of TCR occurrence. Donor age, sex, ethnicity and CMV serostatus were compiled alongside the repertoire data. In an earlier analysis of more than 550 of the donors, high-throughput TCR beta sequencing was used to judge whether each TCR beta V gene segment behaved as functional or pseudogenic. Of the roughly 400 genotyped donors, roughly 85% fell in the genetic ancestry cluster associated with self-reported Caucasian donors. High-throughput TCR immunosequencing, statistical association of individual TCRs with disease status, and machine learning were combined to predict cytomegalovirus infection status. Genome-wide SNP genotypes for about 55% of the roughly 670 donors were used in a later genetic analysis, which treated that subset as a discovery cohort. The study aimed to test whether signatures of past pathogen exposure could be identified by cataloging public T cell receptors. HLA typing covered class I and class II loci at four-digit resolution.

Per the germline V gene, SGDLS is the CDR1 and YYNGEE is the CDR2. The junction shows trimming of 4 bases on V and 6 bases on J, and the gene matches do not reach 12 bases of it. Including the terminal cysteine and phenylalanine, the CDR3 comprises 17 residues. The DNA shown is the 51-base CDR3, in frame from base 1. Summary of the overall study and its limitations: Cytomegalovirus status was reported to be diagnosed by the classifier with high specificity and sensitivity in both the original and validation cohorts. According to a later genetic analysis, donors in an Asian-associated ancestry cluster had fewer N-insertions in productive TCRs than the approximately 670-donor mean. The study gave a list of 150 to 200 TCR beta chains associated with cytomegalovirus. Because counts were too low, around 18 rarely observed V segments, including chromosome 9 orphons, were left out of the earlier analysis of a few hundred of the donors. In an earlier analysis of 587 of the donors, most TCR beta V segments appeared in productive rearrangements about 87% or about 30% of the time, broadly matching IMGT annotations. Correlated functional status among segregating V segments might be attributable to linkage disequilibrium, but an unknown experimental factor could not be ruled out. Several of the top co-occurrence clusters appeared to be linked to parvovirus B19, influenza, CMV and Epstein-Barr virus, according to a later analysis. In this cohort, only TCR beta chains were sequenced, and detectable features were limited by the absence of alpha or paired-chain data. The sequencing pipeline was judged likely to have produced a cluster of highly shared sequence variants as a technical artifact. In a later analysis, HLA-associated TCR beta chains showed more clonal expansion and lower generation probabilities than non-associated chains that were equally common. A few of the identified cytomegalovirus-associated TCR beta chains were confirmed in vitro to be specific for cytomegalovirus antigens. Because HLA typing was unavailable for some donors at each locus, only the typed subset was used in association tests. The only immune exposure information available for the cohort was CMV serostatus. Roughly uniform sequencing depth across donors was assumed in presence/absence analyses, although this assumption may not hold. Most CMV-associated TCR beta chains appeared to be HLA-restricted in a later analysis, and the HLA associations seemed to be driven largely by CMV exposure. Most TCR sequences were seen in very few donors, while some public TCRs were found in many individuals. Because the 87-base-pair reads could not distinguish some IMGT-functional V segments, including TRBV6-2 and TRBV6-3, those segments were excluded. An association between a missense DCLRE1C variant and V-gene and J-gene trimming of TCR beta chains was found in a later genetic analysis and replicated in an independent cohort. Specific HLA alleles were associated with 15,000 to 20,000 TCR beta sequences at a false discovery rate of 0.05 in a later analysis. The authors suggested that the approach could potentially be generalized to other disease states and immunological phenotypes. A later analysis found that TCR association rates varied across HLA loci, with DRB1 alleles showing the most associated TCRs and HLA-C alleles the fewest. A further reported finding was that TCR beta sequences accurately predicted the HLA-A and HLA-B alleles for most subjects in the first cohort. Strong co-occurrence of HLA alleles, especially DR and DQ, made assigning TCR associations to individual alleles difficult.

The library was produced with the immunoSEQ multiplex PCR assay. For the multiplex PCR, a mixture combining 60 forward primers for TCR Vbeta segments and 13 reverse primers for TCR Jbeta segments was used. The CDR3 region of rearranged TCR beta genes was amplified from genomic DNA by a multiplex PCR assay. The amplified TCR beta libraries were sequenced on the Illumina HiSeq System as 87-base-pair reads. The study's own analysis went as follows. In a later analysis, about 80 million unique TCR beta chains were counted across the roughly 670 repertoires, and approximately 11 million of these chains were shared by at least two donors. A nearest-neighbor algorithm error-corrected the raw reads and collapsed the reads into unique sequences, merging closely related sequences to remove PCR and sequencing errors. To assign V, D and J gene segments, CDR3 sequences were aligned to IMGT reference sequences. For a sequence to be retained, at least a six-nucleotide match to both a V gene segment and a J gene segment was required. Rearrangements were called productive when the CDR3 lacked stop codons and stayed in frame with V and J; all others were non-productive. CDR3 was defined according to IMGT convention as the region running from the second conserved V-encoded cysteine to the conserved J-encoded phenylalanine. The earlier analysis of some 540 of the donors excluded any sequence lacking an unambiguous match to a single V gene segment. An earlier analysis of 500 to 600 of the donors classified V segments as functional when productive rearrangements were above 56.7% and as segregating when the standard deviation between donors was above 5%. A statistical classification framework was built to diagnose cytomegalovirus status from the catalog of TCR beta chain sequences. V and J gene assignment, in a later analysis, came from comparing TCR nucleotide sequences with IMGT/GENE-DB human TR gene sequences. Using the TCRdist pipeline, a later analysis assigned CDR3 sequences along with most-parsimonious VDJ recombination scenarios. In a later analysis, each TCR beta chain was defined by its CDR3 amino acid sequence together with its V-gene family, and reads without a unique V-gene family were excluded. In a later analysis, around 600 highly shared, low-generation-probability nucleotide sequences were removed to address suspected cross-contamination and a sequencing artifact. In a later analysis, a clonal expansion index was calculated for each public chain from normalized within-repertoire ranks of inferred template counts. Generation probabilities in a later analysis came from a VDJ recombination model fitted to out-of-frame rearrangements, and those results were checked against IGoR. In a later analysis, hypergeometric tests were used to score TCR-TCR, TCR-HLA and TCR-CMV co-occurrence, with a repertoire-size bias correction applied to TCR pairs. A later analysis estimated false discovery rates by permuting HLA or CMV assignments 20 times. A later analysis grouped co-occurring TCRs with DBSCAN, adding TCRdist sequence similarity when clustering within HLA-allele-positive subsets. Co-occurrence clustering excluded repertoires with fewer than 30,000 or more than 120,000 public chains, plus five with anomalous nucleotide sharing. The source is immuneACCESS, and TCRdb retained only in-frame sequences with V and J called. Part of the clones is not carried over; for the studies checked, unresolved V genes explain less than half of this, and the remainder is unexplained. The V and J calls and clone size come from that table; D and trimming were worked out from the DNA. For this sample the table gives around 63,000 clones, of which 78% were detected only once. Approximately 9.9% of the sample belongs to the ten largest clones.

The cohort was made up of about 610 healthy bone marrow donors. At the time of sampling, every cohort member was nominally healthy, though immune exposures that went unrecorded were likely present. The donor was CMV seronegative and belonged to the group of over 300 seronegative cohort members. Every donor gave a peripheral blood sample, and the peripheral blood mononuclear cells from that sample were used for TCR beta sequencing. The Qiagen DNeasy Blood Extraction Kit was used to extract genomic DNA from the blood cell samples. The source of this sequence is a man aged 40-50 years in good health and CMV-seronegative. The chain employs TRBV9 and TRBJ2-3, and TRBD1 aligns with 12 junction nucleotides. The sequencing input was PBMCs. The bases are TGTGCCAGCAGCCCCCGATCGGGACAGGGGGCGCACGATACGCAGTATTTT. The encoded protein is CASSPRSGQGAHDTQYF.